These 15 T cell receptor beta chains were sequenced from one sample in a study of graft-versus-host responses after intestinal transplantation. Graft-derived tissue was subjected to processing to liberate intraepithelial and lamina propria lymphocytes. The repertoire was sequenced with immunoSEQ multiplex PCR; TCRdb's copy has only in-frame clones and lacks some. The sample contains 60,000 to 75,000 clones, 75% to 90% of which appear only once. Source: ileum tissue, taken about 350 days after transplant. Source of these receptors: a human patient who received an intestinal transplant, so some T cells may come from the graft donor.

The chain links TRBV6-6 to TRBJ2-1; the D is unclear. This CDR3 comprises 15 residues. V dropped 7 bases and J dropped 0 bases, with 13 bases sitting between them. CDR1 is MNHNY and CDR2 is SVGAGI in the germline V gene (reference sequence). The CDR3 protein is CASIQQKSSYNEQFF. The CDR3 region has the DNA TGTGCCAGCATCCAACAGAAAAGCTCCTACAATGAGCAGTTCTTC.

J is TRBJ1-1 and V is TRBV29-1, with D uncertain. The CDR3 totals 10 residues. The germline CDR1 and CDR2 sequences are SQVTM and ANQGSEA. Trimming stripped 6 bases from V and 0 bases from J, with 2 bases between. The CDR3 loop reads CSVLNTEAFF. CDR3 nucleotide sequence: TGCAGCGTCTTGAACACTGAAGCTTTCTTT.

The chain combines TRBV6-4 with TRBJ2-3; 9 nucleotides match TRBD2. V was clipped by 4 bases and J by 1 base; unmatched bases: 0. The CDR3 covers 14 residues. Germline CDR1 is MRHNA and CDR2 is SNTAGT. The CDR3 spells CASSVAGGTDTQYF. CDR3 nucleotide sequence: TGTGCCAGCAGTGTAGCGGGGGGCACAGATACGCAGTATTTT.

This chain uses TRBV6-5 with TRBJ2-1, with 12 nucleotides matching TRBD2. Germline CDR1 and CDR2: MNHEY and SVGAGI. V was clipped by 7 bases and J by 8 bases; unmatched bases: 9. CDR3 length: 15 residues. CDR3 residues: CASMPSGGAGDEQFF. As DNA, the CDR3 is TGTGCCAGCATGCCTAGCGGGGGGGCAGGGGATGAGCAGTTCTTC.

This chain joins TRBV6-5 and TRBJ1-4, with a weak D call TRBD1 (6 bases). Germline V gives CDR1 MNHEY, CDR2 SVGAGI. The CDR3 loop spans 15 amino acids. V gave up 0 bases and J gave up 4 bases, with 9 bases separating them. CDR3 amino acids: CASSYSTGFNEKLFF. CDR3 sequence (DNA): TGTGCCAGCAGTTACTCGACAGGCTTTAATGAAAAACTGTTTTTT.

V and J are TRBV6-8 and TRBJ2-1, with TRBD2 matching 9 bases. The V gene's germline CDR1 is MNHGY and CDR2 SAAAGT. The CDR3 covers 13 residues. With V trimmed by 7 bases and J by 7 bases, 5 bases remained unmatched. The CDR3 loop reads CASTVAGGNEQFF. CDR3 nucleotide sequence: TGTGCCAGCACGGTGGCGGGGGGGAATGAGCAGTTCTTC.

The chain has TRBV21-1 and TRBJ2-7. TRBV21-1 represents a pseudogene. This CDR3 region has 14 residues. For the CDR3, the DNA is TGTGCCAGCAGCAAACCTGGGGAATCTGGGGAGCAGTACTTC. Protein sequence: CASSKPGESGEQYF.

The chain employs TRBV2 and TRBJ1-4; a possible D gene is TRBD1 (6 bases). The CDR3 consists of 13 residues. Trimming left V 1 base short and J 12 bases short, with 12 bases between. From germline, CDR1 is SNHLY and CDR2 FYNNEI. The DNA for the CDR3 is TGTGCCAGCAGTGAAGGGACAGTTGGGGAACTGTTTTTT. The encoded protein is CASSEGTVGELFF.

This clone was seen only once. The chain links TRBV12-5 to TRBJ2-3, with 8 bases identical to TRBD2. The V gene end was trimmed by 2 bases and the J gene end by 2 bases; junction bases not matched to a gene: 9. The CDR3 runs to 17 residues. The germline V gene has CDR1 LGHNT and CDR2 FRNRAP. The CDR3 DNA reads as TGTGCTAGTGGTTTGCGGTTAGCGGGGCTTCCCACAGATACGCAGTATTTT. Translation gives CASGLRLAGLPTDTQYF.

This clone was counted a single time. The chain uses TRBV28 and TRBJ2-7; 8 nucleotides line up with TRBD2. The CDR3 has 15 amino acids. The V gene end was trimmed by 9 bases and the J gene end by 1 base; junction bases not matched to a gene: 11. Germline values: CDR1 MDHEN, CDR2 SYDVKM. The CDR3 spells CASVIGGTRSYEQYF. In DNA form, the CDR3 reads TGTGCCAGTGTAATAGGCGGGACTAGGTCCTACGAGCAGTACTTC.

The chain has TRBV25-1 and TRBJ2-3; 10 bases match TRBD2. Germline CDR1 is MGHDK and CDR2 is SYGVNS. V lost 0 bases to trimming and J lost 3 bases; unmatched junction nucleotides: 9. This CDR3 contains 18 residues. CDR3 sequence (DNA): TGTGCCAGCAGTGAATATTTCGTGGCTAGCGGGGGAACAGATACGCAGTATTTT. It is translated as CASSEYFVASGGTDTQYF.

Here the CDR3 reads CASSYSGATNEKLFF. As DNA, the CDR3 is TGTGCCAGCAGTTACTCGGGGGCAACTAATGAAAAACTGTTTTTT. J is TRBJ1-4 and V is TRBV6-5; tentatively, D is TRBD1 (5 bases). The V end was cut by 0 bases, the J end by 0 bases, with 5 bases between. Germline CDR1 reads MNHEY; CDR2 reads SVGAGI. The CDR3 is 15 amino acids.

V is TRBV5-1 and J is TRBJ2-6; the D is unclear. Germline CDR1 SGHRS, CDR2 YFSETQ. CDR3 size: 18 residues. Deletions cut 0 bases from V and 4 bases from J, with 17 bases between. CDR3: CASSLEGSSKGGANVLTF. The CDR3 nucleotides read TGCGCCAGCAGCTTGGAGGGAAGTTCAAAAGGAGGGGCCAACGTCCTGACTTTC.

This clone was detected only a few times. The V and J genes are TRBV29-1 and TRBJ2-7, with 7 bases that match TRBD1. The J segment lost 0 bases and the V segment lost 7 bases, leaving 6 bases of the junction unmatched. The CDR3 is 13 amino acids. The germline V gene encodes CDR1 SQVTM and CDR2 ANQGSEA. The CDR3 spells CSAKGATSYEQYF. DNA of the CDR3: TGCAGCGCTAAGGGGGCTACCTCCTACGAGCAGTACTTC.

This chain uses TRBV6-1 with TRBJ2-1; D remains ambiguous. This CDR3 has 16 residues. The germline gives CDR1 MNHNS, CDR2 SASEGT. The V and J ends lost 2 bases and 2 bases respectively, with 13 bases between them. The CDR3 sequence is CASSEFVRQPYNEQFF. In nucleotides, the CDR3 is TGTGCCAGCAGTGAATTCGTGAGGCAGCCCTACAATGAGCAGTTCTTC.